The 26 T cell receptor beta chains in this list originate from one sample, sequenced in a study of tumour-infiltrating T cells in Burkitt lymphoma. The protocol was immunoSEQ multiplex PCR, while the TCRdb copy is restricted to in-frame clones and leaves out a portion. The sample lists about 6,600 clones; over 75% were seen once. Source material: tumor tissue. The receptors were sampled from a human donor with Burkitt lymphoma.

The chain combines TRBV18 with TRBJ2-2; no firm D call. V shed 6 bases and J shed 0 bases, with 2 bases lying between them. CDR1 and CDR2 (germline): KGHSH, LQKENI. The CDR3 runs to 12 residues. The CDR3 DNA reads as TGTGCCAGCTCTCCGAACACCGGGGAGCTGTTTTTT. This translates into CASSPNTGELFF.

The rearrangement uses TRBV5-6 and TRBJ2-5; the D gene could be TRBD1 or TRBD2 (5 bases each). The DNA matches TRBJ2-7 better at its end, which makes the J call doubtful. The germline gives CDR1 SGHDT, CDR2 YYEEEE. CDR3 length: 12 residues. CDR3 protein: CASSWGSYEQYF. The CDR3 DNA reads TGTGCCAGCAGCTGGGGGAGCTACGAGCAGTACTTC.

The gene calls are TRBV5-1 and TRBJ1-3; unclear D gene. CDR3 length equals 15 residues. Between the trimmed V and J ends, which lost 4 bases and 0 bases, there was a span of 11 bases. Germline V gene lookup returns CDR1 SGHRS and CDR2 YFSETQ. In DNA form, the CDR3 reads TGCGCCAGCAGCCGATCCCGGGACTCTGGAAACACCATATATTTT. Residues: CASSRSRDSGNTIYF. The full variable domain, completed using reference TRBV5-1 and TRBJ1-3, is KAGVTQTPRYLIKTRGQQVTLSCSPISGHRSVSWYQQTPGQGLQFLFEYFSETQRNKGNFPGRFSGRQFSNSRSEMNVSTLELGDSALYLCASSRSRDSGNTIYFGEGSWLTVV.

The rearrangement links TRBV29-1 to TRBJ2-7; no reliable D call. The CDR3 spans 13 residues. Trimming cost V 3 bases and J 8 bases, with 17 bases left between them. Germline V gives CDR1 SQVTM, CDR2 ANQGSEA. CDR3 loop: CSVEGRYLGKQYF. The CDR3 DNA follows: TGCAGCGTTGAGGGCAGGTATCTGGGGAAGCAGTACTTC.

This chain links TRBV14 with TRBJ2-7; 9 bases are shared with TRBD1. Germline V gene data show CDR1 as SGHDN and CDR2 as FVKESK. V dropped 6 bases and J dropped 3; count of bases not matched to a gene: 6. The CDR3 extends over 14 amino acids. CDR3 region: CASSHGTGRYEQYF. As DNA, the CDR3 is TGTGCCAGCAGTCACGGGACAGGGCGCTACGAGCAGTACTTC.

V gene TRBV19 combines with J gene TRBJ1-1; weak D call: TRBD1 (5 bases). Trimming cost V 5 bases and J 1 base, with 14 bases left between them. This CDR3 region has 15 residues. Germline CDR1 and CDR2: LNHDA and SQIVND (reference sequence). The CDR3 DNA follows: TGTGCCAGTAGTTCTCCCGGGGCCCCGAACACTGAAGCTTTCTTT. It specifies CASSSPGAPNTEAFF. Looking up the rest from reference TRBV19 and TRBJ1-1 gives the full variable domain: DGGITQSPKYLFRKEGQNVTLSCEQNLNHDAMYWYRQDPGQGLRLIYYSQIVNDFQKGDIAEGYSVSREKKESFPLTVTSAQKNPTAFYLCASSSPGAPNTEAFFGQGTRLTVV.

The CDR3 nucleotides read TGTGCCAGCAGCTTGGGCGGGAGCACCTACGAGCAGTACTTC. Amino acid sequence: CASSLGGSTYEQYF. The V gene is TRBV5-4, the J gene TRBJ2-7, with TRBD2 matching over 7 bases. CDR1 is SGHNT, CDR2 YYREEE, per germline (reference sequence). The CDR3 has 14 amino acids. Germline trimming cut 0 bases from V and 2 bases from J; bases unmatched to any gene: 2.

This clone was counted between two and nine times. The chain couples TRBV7-2 to TRBJ2-5, with D unclear. The V and J ends lost 1 base and 1 base respectively, with 4 bases between them. The CDR3 extends over 13 amino acids. Germline lookup yields CDR1 SGHTA and CDR2 FQGNSA. DNA for the CDR3: TGTGCCAGCAGCTTAGAACGCCAAGAGACCCAGTACTTC. Translating it yields CASSLERQETQYF. Filled out from reference TRBV7-2 and TRBJ2-5, the complete variable domain reads GAGVSQSPSNKVTEKGKDVELRCDPISGHTALYWYRQSLGQGLEFLIYFQGNSAPDKSGLPSDRFSAERTGGSVSTLTIQRTQQEDSAVYLCASSLERQETQYFGPGTRLLVL.

V usage is TRBV4-1 and J usage is TRBJ1-1; TRBD1 might be the D (6 bases). V dropped 5 bases and J dropped 1 base, with 8 bases sitting between them. Germline-derived CDR1 and CDR2 are MGHRA and YSYEKL. This CDR3 contains 13 residues. CDR3 DNA: TGCGCCAGCAGCTCCAGGGGGAACACTGAAGCTTTCTTT. Its translation: CASSSRGNTEAFF.

In its sample, this clone is medium-sized. This chain joins TRBV20-1 and TRBJ2-1, with 8 bases lining up with TRBD2. In germline, CDR1 is DFQATT, CDR2 SNEGSKA (reference sequence). This CDR3 contains 10 residues. V shed 4 bases and J 15 bases; nucleotides not matched to a gene: 5. The CDR3 reads CSATGTSPFF. Written as DNA, the CDR3 is TGCAGTGCTACCGGGACTAGTCCGTTCTTC.

The rearrangement uses TRBV5-1 and TRBJ2-3, with D tentatively TRBD1 (5 bases). Deletions cut 2 bases from V and 0 bases from J, with 7 bases between. Germline V gene lookup returns CDR1 SGHRS and CDR2 YFSETQ. The CDR3 contains 14 residues. CDR3 sequence reads: CASSFKGSTDTQYF. CDR3 nucleotide sequence: TGCGCCAGCAGCTTTAAGGGGAGCACAGATACGCAGTATTTT.

V is TRBV10-3 and J is TRBJ1-1, with TRBD1 matching over 7 bases. The CDR3 runs 15 residues. CDR1 and CDR2 from the germline V gene are ENHRY and SYGVKD. The trim removed 5 bases at V and 1 base at J, leaving 7 bases unmatched. CDR3 loop: CAISTSGTENTEAFF. The CDR3 DNA reads TGTGCCATCAGTACTAGCGGGACAGAGAACACTGAAGCTTTCTTT.

A single count supports this clone. V is TRBV5-1 and J is TRBJ2-7; D call uncertain. Between the trimmed V and J ends, which lost 0 bases and 2 bases, there was a span of 6 bases. This CDR3 contains 13 residues. Germline CDR1 reads SGHRS; CDR2 reads YFSETQ. The CDR3 DNA follows: TGCGCCAGCAGCTTGGGTGAAGCCTACGAGCAGTACTTC. Its translation: CASSLGEAYEQYF.

The chain links TRBV10-2 to TRBJ2-4; D possibly matches TRBD1 or TRBD2 (7 bases each). CDR1 is WSHSY, CDR2 SAAADI, per germline. This CDR3 has 14 amino acids. Trimming took 6 bases from V and 9 from J, leaving 18 bases between them. The CDR3 region is CASSDTGEGGIQYF. The CDR3, as DNA: TGCGCCAGCAGCGATACAGGGGAGGGAGGCATTCAGTACTTC.

The chain links TRBV28 to TRBJ2-7, with D uncertain. Trimming removed 6 bases from V and 2 bases from J, with 11 bases in between. The CDR3 has 13 residues. Germline CDR1 MDHEN, CDR2 SYDVKM. The DNA for the CDR3 is TGTGCCAGCAGCCCTCAGTTGCCCTACGAGCAGTACTTC. This encodes CASSPQLPYEQYF.

The gene calls are TRBV28 and TRBJ1-5; D might be TRBD1 (5 bases). V gave up 8 bases and J gave up 0 bases, with 17 bases separating them. The CDR3 runs to 16 residues. Germline V gene lookup returns CDR1 MDHEN and CDR2 SYDVKM. The CDR3: CASGSEGPLSNQPQHF. CDR3 DNA sequence: TGTGCCAGCGGGTCGGAGGGACCGCTTAGCAATCAGCCCCAGCATTTT.

The gene calls are TRBV7-2 and TRBJ1-1; D is ambiguous. There are 15 residues in the CDR3. The V gene's germline CDR1 is SGHTA and CDR2 FQGNSA. V lost 1 base to trimming and J lost 4 bases, with 13 bases between them. CDR3 loop: CASSLVLLIGTEAFF. CDR3 coding DNA: TGTGCCAGCAGCTTAGTTTTGTTAATCGGCACTGAAGCTTTCTTT.

The chain is built from TRBV4-1 and TRBJ2-7; TRBD1 agrees at 10 bases. V lost 4 bases to trimming and J lost 3 bases; unmatched junction nucleotides: 6. The CDR3 runs 15 residues. The germline gives CDR1 MGHRA, CDR2 YSYEKL. The CDR3 loop reads CASSRTGGYYYEQYF. CDR3 bases: TGCGCCAGCAGCCGGACAGGGGGATACTACTACGAGCAGTACTTC.

This rearrangement joins TRBV4-1 to TRBJ1-2; 8 positions match TRBD1. Per germline, CDR1 MGHRA and CDR2 YSYEKL. J gave up 4 bases and V 2 bases, and 9 bases lay outside the gene matches. This CDR3 has 16 amino acids. Here the CDR3 DNA reads TGCGCCAGCAGCCAATACAGACAGGGGATTCTCTATGGCTACACCTTC. Its translation is CASSQYRQGILYGYTF.

This clone was seen more than once but under ten times. The V and J genes are TRBV7-2 and TRBJ2-3, with 12 bases matching TRBD2. Losses at the gene ends were 1 base for V and 4 bases for J; bases not matched to a gene: 6. The CDR3 consists of 17 residues. Germline-derived CDR1 and CDR2 are SGHTA and FQGNSA. The CDR3 here is CASSLGAASGGADTQYF. In nucleotides, the CDR3 is TGTGCCAGCAGCTTAGGTGCAGCTAGCGGGGGGGCAGATACGCAGTATTTT.

The chain carries TRBV6-1 and TRBJ2-7; TRBD1 is a possible D gene (6 bases). There are 12 residues in the CDR3. V shed 5 bases and J shed 3 bases, with 8 bases lying between them. Germline V gene data show CDR1 as MNHNS and CDR2 as SASEGT. CDR3 nucleotides: TGTGCCAGCAGTACAGGGTTCTACGAGCAGTACTTC. Its translation: CASSTGFYEQYF.

This chain uses TRBV7-9 with TRBJ1-5; possibly TRBD1 for D (5 bases). V lost 5 bases and J 2 bases, leaving 16 bases between the germline ends. The CDR3 covers 16 residues. Germline V lookup: CDR1 SEHNR, CDR2 FQNEAQ (reference sequence). CDR3 in DNA: TGTGCCAGCAGCAACAGACAGCTCGGGGGCAATCAGCCCCAGCATTTT. This codes for CASSNRQLGGNQPQHF.

The genes are TRBV6-5 and TRBJ2-7, with 11 bases that match TRBD2. Germline lookup yields CDR1 MNHEY and CDR2 SVGAGI. The CDR3 extends over 13 amino acids. J lost 12 bases, V lost 4 bases, and 8 bases had no gene match. CDR3 DNA: TGTGCCAGCAGTTCAGGACTAGCGGGCAACTCGTACTTC. Protein product: CASSSGLAGNSYF.

Remarks on this clone: The junction does not match germline at one end; this may be a read error. The chain recombines TRBV18 with TRBJ2-3, with 7 nucleotides matching TRBD1. Germline CDR1 and CDR2: KGHSH and LQKENI. The CDR3 runs 17 residues. CDR3 amino acids: CASTPLRTGGATDTQYF. As DNA, the CDR3 is TGTGCCAGCACACCACTCAGGACAGGCGGCGCAACAGATACGCAGTATTTT.

V usage is TRBV5-1 and J usage is TRBJ2-2; D uncertain. The CDR3 length is 13 residues. The V gene lost 0 bases and the J gene lost 4 bases, with 4 bases spanning the gap. Looked up from germline, CDR1 is SGHRS and CDR2 is YFSETQ. The CDR3 spells CASSLASTGELFF. Written as DNA, the CDR3 is TGCGCCAGCAGCTTGGCCAGCACCGGGGAGCTGTTTTTT.

Worth noting for this clone: The identical CDR3 is also encoded by other nucleotide sequences in the sample. The V call is TRBV11-1, the J call TRBJ1-2, with a weak D call TRBD1 (5 bases). Trimming shortened V by 4 bases and J by 8 bases, and 14 bases separated the two germline ends. The germline V gene encodes CDR1 SGHAT and CDR2 FQDESV (reference sequence). CDR3 length: 13 amino acids. The CDR3 sequence is CASSSDRWGGYTF. The CDR3 DNA reads TGTGCCAGCAGCTCAGACAGATGGGGAGGCTACACCTTC. Drawing the rest from reference TRBV11-1 and TRBJ1-2, the complete variable domain is EAEVAQSPRYKITEKSQAVAFWCDPISGHATLYWYRQILGQGPELLVQFQDESVVDDSQLPKDRFSAERLKGVDSTLKIQPAELGDSAMYLCASSSDRWGGYTFGSGTRLTVV.